This T cell receptor beta chain was sequenced during a study of control samples from healthy donors and cancer patients (dated by TCRdb to about 2020). This clone has just one count. It has no known antigen specificity. No per-base quality is available; no much larger clone lies one base away. Based on the germline V gene, the CDR1 and CDR2 sequences are SGHTA and FQGTGA. Deletion took 1 base off V and 0 bases off J, with a span of 4 bases between the germline ends. The CDR3, cysteine through phenylalanine, is 15 amino acids long. This entry keeps only the CDR3 DNA: 45 bases, framed from base 1. The protocol used for the library was the immunoSEQ multiplex PCR assay. This immuneACCESS table, as held by TCRdb, lists in-frame sequences with V and J called but not all clones. Of the missing ones, under half trace to an unresolved V gene in checked studies; the others have no known cause. In this sample the table shows some 110,000 clones, roughly nine tenths of which occur a single time. Of the sample, 1.1% falls within the top ten clones.

The receptor chain draws on TRBV7-3 and TRBJ2-6; no D segment can be confidently identified. Sequenced sample: PBMCs. The TCR sequence derives from a woman aged 45-65 years with colorectal cancer. The nucleotide sequence reads TGTGCCAGCAGCTTAAGTCTCTCTGGGGCCAACGTCCTGACTTTC. Its protein reads: CASSLSLSGANVLTF.